A single sample is the source of the 30 T cell receptor beta chains below, sequenced in a study of T cells after yellow fever vaccination. TCRdb passed the 5' RACE reads through MiXCR, listing each CDR3 protein once. Of hundreds of thousands of distinct CDR3 sequences in the sample, roughly 4% are singletons; the top ten hold just under 25%. The sample in question was PBMCs, obtained 5 days after the yellow fever booster vaccination. The origin of the receptors is a man younger than 35 who received the YFV17D yellow fever vaccine.

This clonotype was counted ten times or more. The chain employs TRBV18 and TRBJ2-2; the match to TRBD1 covers 7 bases. Germline V gene lookup returns CDR1 KGHSH and CDR2 LQKENI. This CDR3 comprises 14 residues. The V and J ends lost 7 bases and 6 bases, in that order; junction bases with no gene match: 8. CDR3 region: CASLTDRVAGELFF. DNA of the CDR3: TGTGCCAGCTTAACCGACAGGGTCGCCGGGGAGCTGTTTTTT.

The genes are TRBV2 and TRBJ1-6; D is undetermined. V lost 8 bases, J lost 4 bases, and 18 bases lay in between. CDR3 length equals 16 residues. In germline, CDR1 is SNHLY, CDR2 FYNNEI. The CDR3 region is CASVGVAGSYNSPLHF. DNA of the CDR3: TGTGCCAGCGTCGGTGTGGCAGGATCTTATAATTCACCCCTCCACTTT.

At least ten counts were recorded for this clonotype. The chain employs TRBV7-2 and TRBJ2-3, with 7 bases identical to TRBD1. V was clipped by 2 bases and J by 0 bases; unmatched bases: 5. CDR3 length: 16 amino acids. Germline CDR1 and CDR2: SGHTA and FQGNSA. CDR3 coding DNA: TGTGCCAGCAGCTTAAATCCGGGACAGAGCACAGATACGCAGTATTTT. Translation gives CASSLNPGQSTDTQYF.

This clonotype was seen a handful of times. The V gene is TRBV6-5, the J gene TRBJ2-5; TRBD2 agrees at 9 bases. In germline, CDR1 is MNHEY, CDR2 SVGAGI. V lost 5 bases to trimming and J lost 0 bases; unmatched junction nucleotides: 13. The CDR3 totals 18 residues. CDR3 DNA sequence: TGTGCCAGCAGTCGTTTGGCGGGGGGGCCTTCCTACCAAGAGACCCAGTACTTC. Amino acid sequence: CASSRLAGGPSYQETQYF.

There are many counts of this clonotype. The chain employs TRBV6-6 and TRBJ2-1, with 9 positions matching TRBD2. Germline assignment: CDR1 MNHNY and CDR2 SVGAGI (reference sequence). V trimming: 5 bases; J trimming: 0 bases; junction bases outside the gene matches: 2. The CDR3 has 15 residues. The DNA for the CDR3 is TGTGCCAGCAGTCCTAGCGGGGTCTCCTACAATGAGCAGTTCTTC. Translating gives CASSPSGVSYNEQFF.

This clonotype came up a few times. J is TRBJ2-3 and V is TRBV2; the D gene is possibly TRBD1 (6 bases). CDR1 and CDR2 from the germline V gene are SNHLY and FYNNEI. V was trimmed by 2 bases and J by 2 bases, leaving 11 bases between them. CDR3 length: 15 residues. In DNA form, the CDR3 reads TGTGCCAGCAGTGAAAGGGACAAGTACACAGATACGCAGTATTTT. It translates to CASSERDKYTDTQYF.

Regarding this clonotype: A much larger clone lies one base from this, so it may be a read error. The chain employs TRBV20-1 and TRBJ2-4, with D hard to call. Germline loops: CDR1 DFQATT, CDR2 SNEGSKA (reference sequence). V was trimmed by 0 bases and J by 0 bases, leaving 6 bases between them. The CDR3 contains 14 residues. CDR3 residues: CSARDPLAKNIQYF. The CDR3 DNA follows: TGCAGTGCTAGAGATCCGTTAGCCAAAAACATTCAGTACTTC.

A few counts support this clonotype. V gene TRBV6-2 or TRBV6-3 combines with J gene TRBJ2-1; 9 nucleotides match TRBD1. CDR3 size: 13 residues. V gave up 7 bases and J gave up 6 bases; unmatched junction bases: 4. CDR1 is MNHEY, CDR2 SVGEGT, per germline. The CDR3 spells CASTRDRANEQFF. The CDR3 DNA reads TGTGCCAGCACCCGGGACAGGGCCAATGAGCAGTTCTTC.

J is TRBJ1-5 and V is TRBV10-3; the D is unclear. The CDR3 runs to 12 residues. Germline lookup yields CDR1 ENHRY and CDR2 SYGVKD. Trimming removed 3 bases at V and 7 bases at J, with 7 bases between. The CDR3, as DNA: TGTGCCATCAGTGAAGGGCTACAGCCCCAGCATTTT. Translation: CAISEGLQPQHF.

There are many counts of this clonotype. The rearrangement uses TRBV5-1 and TRBJ1-1, with D possibly TRBD1 on 5 matching bases. The CDR3 loop spans 14 amino acids. The germline CDR1 and CDR2 sequences are SGHRS and YFSETQ. Trimming pared 0 bases from V and 3 bases from J, leaving 9 bases between. As DNA, the CDR3 is TGCGCCAGCAGCTTGGTTCCGGGGGACACTGAAGCTTTCTTT. Residues: CASSLVPGDTEAFF. The variable domain in full, with the rest retrieved from reference TRBV5-1 and TRBJ1-1, is KAGVTQTPRYLIKTRGQQVTLSCSPISGHRSVSWYQQTPGQGLQFLFEYFSETQRNKGNFPGRFSGRQFSNSRSEMNVSTLELGDSALYLCASSLVPGDTEAFFGQGTRLTVV.

This clonotype has a count of ten or more. This chain connects TRBV20-1 to TRBJ2-2; 16 nucleotides align to TRBD2. The CDR3 runs 18 residues. The germline CDR1 and CDR2 sequences are DFQATT and SNEGSKA (reference sequence). Trimming took 6 bases from V and 7 from J; bases not matched to a gene: 14. The CDR3 nucleotides are TGCAGTGCGCCTAAACCGGGACTAGCGGGGGGGCGCGGCGGGGAGCTGTTTTTT. Protein sequence: CSAPKPGLAGGRGGELFF.

The V gene is TRBV11-2, the J gene TRBJ2-1; 11 bases match TRBD1. The germline V gene has CDR1 SGHAT and CDR2 FQNNGV. Losses at the gene ends were 5 bases for V and 9 bases for J; bases not matched to a gene: 9. CDR3 size: 15 residues. CDR3 DNA sequence: TGTGCCAGCAGCCAAGCCGGGACAGGGGGTGGTGAGCAGTTCTTC. It is translated as CASSQAGTGGGEQFF. The whole variable domain, filled in from reference TRBV11-2 and TRBJ2-1, reads EAGVAQSPRYKIIEKRQSVAFWCNPISGHATLYWYQQILGQGPKLLIQFQNNGVVDDSQLPKDRFSAERLKGVDSTLKIQPAKLEDSAVYLCASSQAGTGGGEQFFGPGTRLTVL.

This clonotype was detected many times. This chain links TRBV20-1 with TRBJ2-7; D may be TRBD2 (5 bases). Trimming pared 1 base from V and 2 bases from J, leaving 6 bases between. Per germline, CDR1 DFQATT and CDR2 SNEGSKA (reference sequence). The CDR3 is made up of 12 amino acids. In DNA form, the CDR3 reads TGCAGTGCTAGAGGGCGGGCCTACGAGCAGTACGTC. It is translated as CSARGRAYEQYV.

There are many counts of this clonotype. The gene calls are TRBV4-3 and TRBJ1-1; D is ambiguous. Germline loops: CDR1 LGHNA, CDR2 YSLEER. This CDR3 contains 13 residues. Trimming cost V 2 bases and J 1 base, with 5 bases left between them. The CDR3 region is CASSQFRNTEAFF. The CDR3 nucleotides are TGCGCCAGCAGCCAATTCAGGAACACTGAAGCTTTCTTT.

The DNA of the CDR3 is TGTGCCAGCAGCCCGAAAAAGATTGGGAACACAGATACGCAGTATTTT. Its translation is CASSPKKIGNTDTQYF. V is TRBV5-4 and J is TRBJ2-3; no firm D call. V shed 4 bases and J shed 2 bases, with 17 bases lying between them. This CDR3 comprises 16 residues. The germline V gene has CDR1 SGHNT and CDR2 YYREEE (reference sequence).

This clonotype was counted only a few times. In nucleotides, the CDR3 is TGCGCCAGCAGCCAAGAAAGCAACGGGGTCGGAGATACGCAGTATTTT. It yields the protein CASSQESNGVGDTQYF. The chain recombines TRBV4-3 with TRBJ2-3; TRBD2 is a possible D gene (5 bases). V was shortened by 0 bases and J by 5 bases, with 15 bases between the two germline ends. This CDR3 region has 16 residues. Germline V gene lookup returns CDR1 LGHNA and CDR2 YSLEER.

V gene TRBV5-1 combines with J gene TRBJ2-5; tentative D call: TRBD2 (6 bases). The germline CDR1 and CDR2 sequences are SGHRS and YFSETQ. This CDR3 has 15 residues. With 0 bases removed from V and 7 bases from J, the gap between germline ends came to 16 bases. For the CDR3, the DNA is TGCGCCAGCAGCTTGGACCAGGGCGGGGTTGGGACCCAGTACTTC. It encodes CASSLDQGGVGTQYF.

This clonotype occurred many times. V is TRBV4-3 and J is TRBJ2-1; D assignment may be TRBD1 or TRBD2 (6 bases each). V was shortened by 0 bases and J by 7 bases, with 19 bases between the two germline ends. The CDR3 extends over 17 amino acids. Germline values: CDR1 LGHNA, CDR2 YSLEER. The CDR3 loop is CASSQDLGGPPTNEQFF. In nucleotides, the CDR3 is TGCGCCAGCAGCCAAGATCTAGGGGGGCCACCGACTAATGAGCAGTTCTTC.

The sample holds many counts of this clonotype. The chain has TRBV20-1 and TRBJ1-2; the D is unclear. V dropped 3 bases and J dropped 2 bases, with 7 bases sitting between them. The CDR3 has 12 residues. Germline lookup yields CDR1 DFQATT and CDR2 SNEGSKA (reference sequence). This CDR3 reads CSARAGNYGYTF. The CDR3, as DNA: TGCAGTGCTAGGGCGGGCAACTATGGCTACACCTTC.

This clonotype came up a few times. The chain employs TRBV11-2 and TRBJ2-1, with 10 bases aligning to TRBD2. V gave up 5 bases and J gave up 9 bases; unmatched junction bases: 13. The CDR3 sequence is 16 residues long. Germline V gene data show CDR1 as SGHAT and CDR2 as FQNNGV. CDR3 region: CASSLGGERGGSEQFF. CDR3 bases: TGTGCCAGCAGCCTCGGCGGCGAGCGGGGGGGAAGTGAGCAGTTCTTC.

This clonotype was seen at least ten times. V is TRBV29-1 and J is TRBJ2-5; 7 nucleotides agree with TRBD1. The CDR3 is 11 amino acids. The V gene end was trimmed by 5 bases and the J gene end by 6 bases; junction bases not matched to a gene: 3. CDR1 is SQVTM, CDR2 ANQGSEA, per germline. The CDR3 here is CSVHRGKTQYF. CDR3 DNA sequence: TGCAGCGTTCACAGGGGCAAGACCCAGTACTTC.

This clonotype was recorded a few times. The gene calls are TRBV5-1 and TRBJ2-5; possible D gene TRBD2, 6 bases. Germline V CDR1 and CDR2: SGHRS, YFSETQ. V lost 6 bases, J lost 4 bases, and 13 bases lay in between. The CDR3 length is 13 residues. The CDR3 coding sequence is TGCGCCAGCACCCCCTCGGGGGTAGAGACCCAGTACTTC. Translation gives CASTPSGVETQYF.

This clonotype was counted many times. The rearrangement uses TRBV29-1 and TRBJ1-2; 8 bases match TRBD1. Germline V lookup: CDR1 SQVTM, CDR2 ANQGSEA. The CDR3 spans 14 residues. Trimming removed 8 bases from V and 4 bases from J; junction bases left unmatched: 12. CDR3: CSLTKAGGSYGYTF. The CDR3 nucleotides read TGCAGCCTCACCAAAGCAGGGGGCTCCTATGGCTACACCTTC.

The genes are TRBV5-5 and TRBJ1-4, with D tentatively TRBD1 (5 bases). CDR1 is SGHKS and CDR2 is YYEKEE in the germline V gene (reference sequence). There are 15 residues in the CDR3. Trimming removed 2 bases from V and 0 bases from J, with 8 bases in between. The CDR3 reads CASSFRGATNEKLFF. Written as DNA, the CDR3 is TGTGCCAGCAGCTTTAGGGGCGCAACTAATGAAAAACTGTTTTTT.

There are many counts of this clonotype. V is TRBV6-5 and J is TRBJ1-2; a weak D match, TRBD1 (5 bases). V lost 5 bases and J lost 3, with 13 bases in between. CDR1 is MNHEY, CDR2 SVGAGI, per germline. The CDR3 loop spans 14 amino acids. The CDR3 bases are TGTGCCAGCAGTAAACAGGTGAACGACTATGGCTACACCTTC. It encodes CASSKQVNDYGYTF.

V gene TRBV7-9 combines with J gene TRBJ1-2, with 9 bases identical to TRBD1. CDR1 and CDR2 from the germline V gene are SEHNR and FQNEAQ (reference sequence). V lost 6 bases to trimming and J lost 5 bases; unmatched junction nucleotides: 7. The CDR3 has 14 residues. The CDR3 coding sequence is TGTGCCAGCAGAAAACAGGGGGCGAGGTATGGCTACACCTTC. It codes for CASRKQGARYGYTF.

This clonotype was detected only a few times. CDR3 in DNA: TGTGCCAGCAGTTTTGCAGGGACCCAAGAGACCCAGTACTTC. The encoded protein is CASSFAGTQETQYF. V gene TRBV27 combines with J gene TRBJ2-5, with D perhaps being TRBD1 or TRBD2 (5 bases each). Between the trimmed V and J ends, which lost 3 bases and 1 base, there was a span of 9 bases. The CDR3 is 14 amino acids. Germline V gene data show CDR1 as MNHEY and CDR2 as SMNVEV (reference sequence).

This clonotype was picked up a small number of times. The V call is TRBV5-1, the J call TRBJ2-7; no clear D gene. The V end was cut by 4 bases, the J end by 2 bases, with 16 bases between. This CDR3 is 15 amino acids long. Germline V gene lookup returns CDR1 SGHRS and CDR2 YFSETQ. The CDR3 reads CASSEGGSLTYEQYF. CDR3 nucleotides: TGCGCCAGCAGCGAAGGTGGAAGTCTTACCTACGAGCAGTACTTC.

This clonotype has at least ten counts. The chain combines TRBV12-3 or TRBV12-4 with TRBJ1-5; no clear D. V lost 3 bases and J lost 3, with 6 bases in between. There are 13 residues in the CDR3. The CDR3 protein is CASSFGHNQPQHF. DNA for the CDR3: TGTGCCAGCAGTTTCGGGCACAATCAGCCCCAGCATTTT.

The chain links TRBV7-9 to TRBJ2-7; possibly TRBD1 or TRBD2 for D (6 bases each). This CDR3 is 15 amino acids long. V lost 5 bases to trimming and J lost 6 bases, with 20 bases between them. Germline V gene lookup returns CDR1 SEHNR and CDR2 FQNEAQ (reference sequence). CDR3 amino acids: CASSPPGGRGAEQYF. Written as DNA, the CDR3 is TGTGCCAGCAGCCCTCCCGGGGGCAGGGGAGCCGAGCAGTACTTC.